Following are 6 T cell receptor beta chains from one sample sequenced in a study of early T cells in non-severe SARS-CoV-2 infection. Each CDR3 protein gets one entry after TCRdb re-called the 5' RACE reads with MiXCR. The sample carries under 45,000 distinct CDR3 sequences, 5.4% recorded once. The starting material was whole blood, obtained at baseline. The receptors shown here come from an adult who was a healthcare worker with PCR-confirmed SARS-CoV-2 infection or an uninfected control (not recorded which).

This clonotype occurred many times. The CDR3 bases are TGTGCCAGCAGTTCCCCCGGGACAGGGGACTATGGCTACACCTTC. Its protein is CASSSPGTGDYGYTF. The chain links TRBV27 to TRBJ1-2; 10 bases are shared with TRBD1. The J segment lost 3 bases and the V segment lost 4 bases, leaving 5 bases of the junction unmatched. The CDR3 spans 15 residues. From germline, CDR1 is MNHEY and CDR2 SMNVEV (reference sequence).

This chain uses TRBV6-6 with TRBJ1-2; no definite D call. V was shortened by 2 bases and J by 0 bases, with 7 bases between the two germline ends. Germline assignment: CDR1 MNHNY and CDR2 SVGAGI (reference sequence). The CDR3 has 14 amino acids. In DNA, the CDR3 is TGTGCCAGCAGTTACGGCGCAGCTAACTATGGCTACACCTTC. Its translation: CASSYGAANYGYTF.

This clonotype occurred many times. The J gene is TRBJ1-2, the V gene TRBV12-3 or TRBV12-4; 9 nucleotides align to TRBD1. The junction had 5 bases not matched to a gene; V was cut back by 6 bases and J by 6 bases. The CDR3 is 13 amino acids. The CDR3 reads CASRLGQGHGYTF. The CDR3 region has the DNA TGTGCCAGCAGACTCGGACAGGGGCATGGCTACACCTTC.

The V call is TRBV21-1, the J call TRBJ2-1. TRBV21-1 is tagged as a pseudogene. This CDR3 is 18 amino acids long. In DNA form, the CDR3 reads TGTGCCAGCAGCAATGGTCCGTTTCGGTGTACCTCCTACAATGAGCAGTTCTTC. Its translation: CASSNGPFRCTSYNEQFF.

The chain combines TRBV6-5 with TRBJ1-3; D possibly corresponds to TRBD1 (6 bases). CDR3 length: 14 residues. Germline-derived CDR1 and CDR2 are MNHEY and SVGAGI. V was trimmed by 0 bases and J by 4 bases, leaving 7 bases between them. The CDR3 DNA reads TGTGCCAGCAGTTACTCTGGACAGGGAAACACCATATATTTT. Residues: CASSYSGQGNTIYF.

In its sample, this clonotype was seen many times. The chain uses TRBV6-2 or TRBV6-3 and TRBJ1-5, with TRBD1 matching over 9 bases. The CDR3 is 13 amino acids. The trim removed 8 bases at V and 3 bases at J, leaving 2 bases unmatched. Germline V gene lookup returns CDR1 MNHEY and CDR2 SVGEGT. CDR3 bases: TGTGCCAGCGGACAGGGGCTCAATCAGCCCCAGCATTTT. This codes for CASGQGLNQPQHF.